The present T cell receptor (beta chain) was sequenced within a study of regulatory T cells in long-lasting Graves disease. General study findings and limits: Repertoires from persistent disease leaned toward TRBV28, TRBJ1-2 and TRBJ2-5. Persistent-disease Graves' patients showed less TCR diversity than new cases.

Researchers made TCR beta libraries by using iRepertoire HTBI primers and running Arm-PCR on CDR3 regions. TCRdb processed the multiplex PCR reads anew with MiXCR; each CDR3 protein has one entry. This table has over 300,000 distinct CDR3 sequences, 15% to 17% appearing once. Regarding time point: newly diagnosed GD, antithyroid drugs for less than 3 months. Following extraction of RNA from PBMCs, that RNA was used to make the TCR library. From each patient, nine milliliters of peripheral blood was drawn and collected into an EDTA anticoagulant tube. This clonotype has at least ten counts. As yet, its antigen is unknown. The J segment lost 6 bases and the V segment lost 5 bases, leaving 2 bases of the junction unmatched. The CDR3 is 14 residues long.

Material: peripheral blood mononuclear cells (PBMCs), obtained at new diagnosis, from a patient treated with antithyroid drugs. The chain carries TRBV12-3 or TRBV12-4 and TRBJ1-4; TRBD1 agrees at 11 bases. This TCR derives from a female donor with Graves disease. The CDR3 sequence is CASSEGQGDEKLFF. CDR3 nucleotide sequence: TGTGCCAGCAGTGAGGGACAGGGGGATGAAAAACTGTTTTTT.